This T cell receptor (beta chain) was retrieved from a study of CD8+ T cells in alopecia areata. The CDR3 totals 14 residues. V was clipped by 5 bases and J by 2 bases; unmatched bases: 6. After isolation, RNA underwent reverse transcription to generate cDNA as the sequencing template. Data came from immunoSEQ multiplex PCR; TCRdb stores just in-frame clones and leaves some out. The sample lists around 100,000 clones; less than 70% were seen once. Worth noting for this clone: The target antigen is unknown.

Sorted populations comprised CD4+ and CD8+ T cells obtained from PBMCs. The study's findings and limits: Compared with mice, patients displayed less clear TCR sharing, possibly for HLA-related reasons. Scalp samples also yield sequences of resident alphabeta T cells from normal skin. Researchers report lesional scalp, most notably alopecia totalis/universalis, outstripped normal scalp in clonality.

The sample comprised CD4+ T cells sorted from blood. The receptor comes from a human donor in good health. This sequence joins TRBV5-3 and TRBJ2-7; TRBD1 agrees at 8 bases. TRBV5-3 is an ORF; its function is uncertain. The CDR3 bases are TGTGCCAGAAGACCGACAGGGGCGGCCTACGAGCAGTACTTC. Its protein product is CARRPTGAAYEQYF.